This T cell receptor beta chain stems from a study of breast tumors, draining lymph nodes, adjacent tissues. MiXCR, applied by TCRdb to the multiplex PCR reads, yields one record per CDR3 protein. The sample yields some 130,000 distinct CDR3 sequences, under 25% seen once. This clonotype was recorded many times. Its specificity is not known. Study-wide results and caveats: Compared with lymph nodes, tumors were less diverse; compared with nontumor tissue, more. Findings are consistent with lymph node origin and intratumoral expansion of most tumor T cells.

CDR3 length: 13 residues. V lost 5 bases to trimming and J lost 3 bases, with 5 bases between them. Looked up from germline, CDR1 is SGHNT and CDR2 is YENEEA. Axillary draining lymph nodes of breast cancer patients supplied the node samples. The chain links TRBV11-3 to TRBJ2-6; D remains ambiguous. The TCR comes from a female donor with breast cancer. Some clones in this sample may be carry-over from other donors' samples. The sample comprised axillary lymph node tissue. The CDR3 coding sequence is TGTGCCAGCAGCGGGCATGGGGCCAACGTCCTGACTTTC. It yields the protein CASSGHGANVLTF.